This record covers a single TCR beta chain. Method: immunoSEQ multiplex PCR; TCRdb's copy keeps in-frame clones and lacks some. Of approximately 90,000 clones listed, approximately 90% are singletons. This sample is part of a study of OX40 agonist ivuxolimab in advanced cancers. The CDR3 length is 14 residues. Trimming removed 2 bases from V and 6 bases from J, with 11 bases in between. Germline V CDR1 and CDR2: LNHDA, SQIVND (reference sequence). This receptor was taken from an adult with an advanced solid tumor such as melanoma, head and neck, liver or kidney cancer. Sequenced here: CD4+ or CD8+ T cells sorted from blood, sampled in a trial of the OX40 agonist ivuxolimab. The rearrangement uses TRBV19 and TRBJ2-1, with D perhaps matching TRBD2 (5 bases). For the CDR3, the DNA is TGTGCCAGTAGTATAAGTGACTACGGCAATGAGCAGTTCTTC. Translating gives CASSISDYGNEQFF.